Only a few counts were recorded for the clone carrying this T cell receptor beta chain. It was uncontrolled infection, other autoimmune disease, pregnancy or lactation that excluded patients. The CDR3 consists of 13 residues. V lost 5 bases and J lost 5, with 12 bases in between. CDR1 is LNHDA, CDR2 SQIVND, per germline (reference sequence). From RNA transcripts, TCR beta CDR3 regions were amplified. The study used the HTBI primer set for a first-round RT-PCR of the TCR CDR3. TCRdb called the multiplex PCR reads again in MiXCR, with one record for every CDR3 protein. The data show around 690,000 distinct CDR3 sequences, with 15% to 20% seen just once and 15% to 19% held by the top ten. These data belong to a study of T cells in Graves' hyperthyroidism and ophthalmopathy.

J is TRBJ1-2 and V is TRBV19; a weak D match, TRBD1 (5 bases). Sequences were obtained from blood. This sequence was found in a man aged 50-60 years with Graves' hyperthyroidism. This CDR3 reads CASSAEGRYGYTF. Written as DNA, the CDR3 is TGTGCCAGTAGTGCTGAGGGGCGGTATGGCTACACCTTC.